The table lists the clone carrying this T cell receptor beta chain with a count of one. Trimming removed 3 bases from V and 0 bases from J, with 9 bases in between. The CDR3 is made up of 14 amino acids. The V gene's germline CDR1 is SGDLS and CDR2 YYNGEE. The data are from a study of PD-1 blockade in mismatch repair-deficient tumors. Overall study context: Enrolled about 2013-2017, patients had progressing, pretreated mismatch repair-deficient cancers of about a dozen types.

The data were produced by immunoSEQ multiplex PCR, yet TCRdb's version contains in-frame clones alone and is incomplete. The repertoire includes around 15,000 clones, about four fifths of them detected once, and nearly 3.5% sits in the top ten. All patients were mismatch repair deficient, assessed by either PCR or immunohistochemistry. TCRs were sequenced from a few patients responding to pembrolizumab. The V call is TRBV9, the J call TRBJ1-1; D unresolved. The clonotype originates from an adult with mismatch repair-deficient cancer. The sequencing here drew on PBMCs, taken 4 weeks after starting pembrolizumab. The CDR3, as DNA: TGTGCCAGCAGCGCCGATCAGATGAACACTGAAGCTTTCTTT. This sequence encodes CASSADQMNTEAFF.